This entry lists 12 T cell receptor beta chains sequenced from one sample in a study of control samples from healthy donors and cancer patients. TCRdb's copy holds only in-frame clones and misses some; the assay was immunoSEQ multiplex PCR. The listing contains approximately 190,000 clones. Sequenced sample: blood. The receptors originated from a young woman in good health.

The V call is TRBV6-4, the J call TRBJ2-5; 14 bases map to TRBD2. The CDR3 spans 16 residues. Germline V gene data show CDR1 as MRHNA and CDR2 as SNTAGT. V was clipped by 5 bases and J by 4 bases; unmatched bases: 6. For the CDR3, the DNA is TGTGCCAGCAGTAAGACTAGCGGGGGGGCCGGAGAGACCCAGTACTTC. It codes for CASSKTSGGAGETQYF.

The CDR3 spells CASSQKPGLENLVTGELFF. CDR3 coding DNA: TGCGCCAGCAGCCAAAAGCCGGGACTAGAAAACCTAGTCACCGGGGAGCTGTTTTTT. The chain joins TRBV4-1 to TRBJ2-2; 8 positions agree with TRBD2. V trimming: 2 bases; J trimming: 4 bases; junction bases outside the gene matches: 15. CDR1 MGHRA and CDR2 YSYEKL come from the germline V gene. The CDR3 length is 19 residues.

This chain uses TRBV25-1 with TRBJ1-5, with D possibly matching TRBD1 (6 bases). The CDR3 contains 16 residues. Deletions cut 6 bases from V and 7 bases from J, with 22 bases between. CDR1 is MGHDK and CDR2 is SYGVNS in the germline V gene. The CDR3 nucleotides read TGTGCCAGCAGCACTACGACGGGGGGCAGCGACCAGCCCCAGCATTTT. Residues: CASSTTTGGSDQPQHF.

The J gene is TRBJ1-5, the V gene TRBV27; D is perhaps TRBD1 (5 bases). In germline, CDR1 is MNHEY, CDR2 SMNVEV (reference sequence). Trimming stripped 6 bases from V and 7 bases from J, with 16 bases between. CDR3 length: 14 amino acids. This CDR3 is CASSLMGGGQPQHF. DNA for the CDR3: TGTGCCAGCAGCCTTATGGGGGGGGGACAGCCCCAGCATTTT.

The chain joins TRBV5-1 to TRBJ2-7, with D tentatively TRBD2 (5 bases). This CDR3 is 17 amino acids long. Trimming took 4 bases from V and 2 from J, leaving 22 bases between them. The germline gives CDR1 SGHRS, CDR2 YFSETQ. CDR3 in DNA: TGCGCCAGCAGCCGGGAACCCAGGACCCACGTTCCCTACGAGCAGTACTTC. Translated, it gives CASSREPRTHVPYEQYF.

V usage is TRBV7-2 and J usage is TRBJ2-5; D may be TRBD2 (6 bases). CDR1 is SGHTA, CDR2 FQGNSA, per germline. The CDR3 is made up of 17 amino acids. Trimming took off 5 bases at V and 6 bases at J, with 25 bases between the two ends. The CDR3 region is CASSPWAGTALSKTQYF. CDR3 nucleotides: TGTGCCAGCAGCCCCTGGGCAGGGACTGCCCTCTCTAAGACCCAGTACTTC.

The genes are TRBV6-6 and TRBJ2-2; weak D call: TRBD2 (7 bases). Trimming removed 2 bases at V and 5 bases at J, with 9 bases between. Germline V CDR1 and CDR2: MNHNY, SVGAGI (reference sequence). CDR3 length equals 14 residues. DNA for the CDR3: TGTGCCAGCAGTTACGGGAGGGGGACCGGGGAGCTGTTTTTT. Its protein product is CASSYGRGTGELFF.

The chain recombines TRBV29-1 with TRBJ2-7, with a weak D call TRBD1 (6 bases). CDR1 and CDR2 from the germline V gene are SQVTM and ANQGSEA. There are 12 residues in the CDR3. The DNA for the CDR3 is TGCAGTTATACAGGGCCTCTTCTGGTGCAGTACTTC. It codes for CSYTGPLLVQYF.

This chain uses TRBV11-2 with TRBJ1-1, with D unresolved. CDR1 SGHAT and CDR2 FQNNGV come from the germline V gene. The ends were cut back, 0 bases at V and 5 bases at J, with 19 bases in the middle. CDR3 length equals 17 residues. The CDR3: CASSLDHGGQRVTEAFF. As DNA, the CDR3 is TGTGCCAGCAGCTTAGATCATGGTGGGCAGCGGGTTACTGAAGCTTTCTTT.

The chain uses TRBV24-1 and TRBJ2-7; TRBD2 matches at 8 bases. Trimming took 9 bases from V and 4 from J; bases not matched to a gene: 7. In germline, CDR1 is KGHDR, CDR2 SFDVKD. The CDR3 is 13 residues long. CDR3 nucleotide sequence: TGTGCCACCGGCGGGGGGACAATTTACGAGCAGTACTTC. Its translation is CATGGGTIYEQYF.

The chain couples TRBV5-1 to TRBJ1-1; perhaps TRBD1 as D (5 bases). Germline V gene sequence: CDR1 SGHRS, CDR2 YFSETQ. The CDR3 has 15 residues. The ends were cut back, 1 base at V and 2 bases at J, with 12 bases in the middle. The CDR3 here is CASSLRQTLNTEAFF. The CDR3 nucleotides read TGCGCCAGCAGCTTGAGACAGACCTTAAACACTGAAGCTTTCTTT.

The rearrangement joins TRBV10-3 to TRBJ2-3; 11 bases fit TRBD2. The CDR3 extends over 15 amino acids. After removal of 3 bases from V and 1 base from J, the junction contained 0 bases not matched to a gene. The germline V gene encodes CDR1 ENHRY and CDR2 SYGVKD. The CDR3 DNA is TGTGCCATCAGTGAACTAGCGGGGGGCACAGATACGCAGTATTTT. Amino acids: CAISELAGGTDTQYF.